The sequence of this TCR beta chain was determined in a study of shared clonotypes between healthy human individuals. TCRdb keeps only in-frame clones here, not all; method: immunoSEQ multiplex PCR. This sample has roughly 2,500,000 clones; 80% to 95% occur once, and the top ten carry 0.36%. What was sequenced was naive CD4+ T cells from PBMCs. This sample's subset: CD45RA+ positively selected. This sequence originates from a man aged 18 to 29 in good health. Some clones in this sample may be carry-over from other donors' samples.

CDR3: CSARRDAEQYF. As DNA, the CDR3 is TGCAGTGCTCGGCGCGACGCGGAGCAGTACTTC. V is TRBV20-1 and J is TRBJ2-7; D unresolved. There are 11 residues in the CDR3. Germline assignment: CDR1 DFQATT and CDR2 SNEGSKA (reference sequence). The ends were cut back, 5 bases at V and 7 bases at J, with 12 bases in the middle.